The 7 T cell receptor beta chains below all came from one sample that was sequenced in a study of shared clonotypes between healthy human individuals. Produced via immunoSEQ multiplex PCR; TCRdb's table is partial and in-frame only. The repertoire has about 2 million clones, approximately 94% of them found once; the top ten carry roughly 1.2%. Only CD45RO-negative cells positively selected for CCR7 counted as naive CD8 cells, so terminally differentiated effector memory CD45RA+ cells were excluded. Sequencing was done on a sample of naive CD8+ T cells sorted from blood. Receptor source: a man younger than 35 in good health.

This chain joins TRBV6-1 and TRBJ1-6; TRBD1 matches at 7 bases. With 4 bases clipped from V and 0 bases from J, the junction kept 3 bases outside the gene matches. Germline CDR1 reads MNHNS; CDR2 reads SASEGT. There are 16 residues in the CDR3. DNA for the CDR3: TGTGCCAGCAGTGGAGGGACAGACTCCTATAATTCACCCCTCCACTTT. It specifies CASSGGTDSYNSPLHF.

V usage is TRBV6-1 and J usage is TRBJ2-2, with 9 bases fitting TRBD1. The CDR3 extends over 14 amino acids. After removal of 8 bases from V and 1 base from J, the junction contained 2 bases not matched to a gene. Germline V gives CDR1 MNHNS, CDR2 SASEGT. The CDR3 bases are TGTGCCAGCCCGGGACAGGGGAACACCGGGGAGCTGTTTTTT. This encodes CASPGQGNTGELFF.

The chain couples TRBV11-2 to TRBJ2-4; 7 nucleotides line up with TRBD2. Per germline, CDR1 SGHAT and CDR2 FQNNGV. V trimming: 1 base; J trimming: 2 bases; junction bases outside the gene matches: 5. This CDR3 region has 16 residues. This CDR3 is CASSLGEGGTKNIQYF. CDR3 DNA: TGTGCCAGCAGCTTAGGTGAGGGAGGGACCAAAAACATTCAGTACTTC.

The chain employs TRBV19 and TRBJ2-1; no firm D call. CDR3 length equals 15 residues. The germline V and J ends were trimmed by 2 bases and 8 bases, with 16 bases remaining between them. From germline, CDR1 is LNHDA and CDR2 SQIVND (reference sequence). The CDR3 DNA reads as TGTGCCAGTAGTATAAGCAACGGTTTTATGGATGAGCAGTTCTTC. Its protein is CASSISNGFMDEQFF.

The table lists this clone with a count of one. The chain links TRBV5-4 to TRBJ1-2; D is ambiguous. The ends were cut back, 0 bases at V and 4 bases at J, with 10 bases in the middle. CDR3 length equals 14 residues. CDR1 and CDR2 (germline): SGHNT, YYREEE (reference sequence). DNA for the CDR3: TGTGCCAGCAGCTTGGCCGGGAAGCTCTATGGCTACACCTTC. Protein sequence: CASSLAGKLYGYTF.

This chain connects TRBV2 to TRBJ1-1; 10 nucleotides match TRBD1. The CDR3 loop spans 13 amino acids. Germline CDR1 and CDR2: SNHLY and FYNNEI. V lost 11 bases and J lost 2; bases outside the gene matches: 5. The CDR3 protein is CAGETGGNTEAFF. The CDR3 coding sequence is TGTGCCGGAGAGACAGGGGGCAACACTGAAGCTTTCTTT.

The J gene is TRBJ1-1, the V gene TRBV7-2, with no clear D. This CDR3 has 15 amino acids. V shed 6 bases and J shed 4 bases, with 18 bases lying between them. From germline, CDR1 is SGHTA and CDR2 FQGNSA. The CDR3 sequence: CASRLGELRVTEAFF. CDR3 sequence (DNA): TGTGCCAGCAGACTTGGGGAACTCCGGGTCACTGAAGCTTTCTTT. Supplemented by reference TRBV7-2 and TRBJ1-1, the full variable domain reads GAGVSQSPSNKVTEKGKDVELRCDPISGHTALYWYRQSLGQGLEFLIYFQGNSAPDKSGLPSDRFSAERTGGSVSTLTIQRTQQEDSAVYLCASRLGELRVTEAFFGQGTRLTVV.